The text below deals with one T cell receptor (beta chain). Its cognate antigen is unknown. Germline-derived CDR1 and CDR2 are LGHNA and YNFKEQ. Trimming stripped 0 bases from V and 5 bases from J, with 6 bases between. The CDR3 extends over 13 amino acids. The data stem from a study of T cell responses to AZD1222 COVID-19 vaccine. The assay was immunoSEQ multiplex PCR, and TCRdb's table has in-frame clones only and misses some. Of some 140,000 clones listed, 70% to 90% are singletons. The study's findings and limits: None of the repertoires were sampled until the peak T cell response had passed.

The genes are TRBV4-2 and TRBJ2-3; D is uncertain. This TCR came from an adult in good health. Source: peripheral blood, taken on day 0 of MenACWY control vaccination. The CDR3: CASSQDGKDTQYF. The CDR3 DNA reads TGTGCCAGCAGCCAAGATGGGAAAGATACGCAGTATTTT.